This TCR beta chain was captured by sequencing in a study of blood T cells in healthy people across ages. V gave up 0 bases and J gave up 8 bases, with 11 bases separating them. CDR3 length: 13 residues. CDR1 is SGHRS and CDR2 is YFSETQ in the germline V gene. The second PCR ran about 6 to 12 cycles with a sample-barcoded 5' primer and J-beta primers. TCRdb re-called the 5' RACE reads with MiXCR, one entry per CDR3 protein. Of roughly 1.5 million distinct CDR3 sequences in the sample, approximately 39% were seen once. The receptor was isolated from a woman between 18 and 29 years old in good health. The rearrangement links TRBV5-1 to TRBJ1-2; the D is unclear. Sequencing was carried out using blood. CDR3 amino acids: CASSLGARYGYTF. In DNA form, the CDR3 reads TGCGCCAGCAGCTTGGGGGCAAGGTACGGCTACACCTTC.